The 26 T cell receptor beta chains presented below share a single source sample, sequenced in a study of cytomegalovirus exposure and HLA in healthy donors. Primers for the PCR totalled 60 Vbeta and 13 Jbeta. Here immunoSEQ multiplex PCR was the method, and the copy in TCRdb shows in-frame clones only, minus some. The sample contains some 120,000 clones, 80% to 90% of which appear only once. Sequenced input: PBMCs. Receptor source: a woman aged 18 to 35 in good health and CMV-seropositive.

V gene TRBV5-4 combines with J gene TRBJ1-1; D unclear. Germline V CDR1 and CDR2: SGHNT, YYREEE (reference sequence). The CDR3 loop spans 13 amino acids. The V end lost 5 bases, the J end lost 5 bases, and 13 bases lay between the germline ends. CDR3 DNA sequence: TGTGCCAGCAGTTCAACTAGTATAACTGAAGCTTTCTTT. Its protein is CASSSTSITEAFF.

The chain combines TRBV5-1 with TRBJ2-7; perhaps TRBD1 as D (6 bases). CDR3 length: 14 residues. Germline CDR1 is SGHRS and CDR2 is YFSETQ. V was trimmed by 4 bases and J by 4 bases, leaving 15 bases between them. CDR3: CASSHPDSSYEQYF. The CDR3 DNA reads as TGCGCCAGCAGCCACCCGGACAGTTCGTACGAGCAGTACTTC.

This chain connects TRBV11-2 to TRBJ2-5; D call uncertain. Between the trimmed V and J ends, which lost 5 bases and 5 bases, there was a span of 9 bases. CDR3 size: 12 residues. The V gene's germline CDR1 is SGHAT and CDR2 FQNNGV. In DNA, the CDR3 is TGTGCCAGCAGCCCAGGTTCGGAGACCCAGTACTTC. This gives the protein CASSPGSETQYF.

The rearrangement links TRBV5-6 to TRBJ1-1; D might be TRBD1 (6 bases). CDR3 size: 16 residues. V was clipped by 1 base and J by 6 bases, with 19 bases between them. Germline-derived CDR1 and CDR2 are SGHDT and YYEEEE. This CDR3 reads CASSLYSGGPRAEAFF. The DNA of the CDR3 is TGTGCCAGCAGCTTGTATTCCGGGGGGCCCCGGGCTGAAGCTTTCTTT.

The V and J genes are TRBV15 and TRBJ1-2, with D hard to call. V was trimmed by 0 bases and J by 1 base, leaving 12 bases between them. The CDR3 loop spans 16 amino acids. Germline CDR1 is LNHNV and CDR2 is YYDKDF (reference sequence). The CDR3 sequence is CATSRDLGGSNYGYTF. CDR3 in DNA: TGTGCCACCAGCAGAGATCTGGGAGGAAGTAACTATGGCTACACCTTC.

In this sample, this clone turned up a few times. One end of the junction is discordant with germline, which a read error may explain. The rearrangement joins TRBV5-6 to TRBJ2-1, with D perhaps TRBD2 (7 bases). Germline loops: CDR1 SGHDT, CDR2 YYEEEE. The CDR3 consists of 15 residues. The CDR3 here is CASSLTGGSDNEQFF. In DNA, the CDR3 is TGTGCCAGCAGCTTGACGGGGGGCTCCGACAATGAGCAGTTCTTC. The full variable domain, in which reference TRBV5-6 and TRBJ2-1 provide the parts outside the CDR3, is DAGVTQSPTHLIKTRGQQVTLRCSPKSGHDTVSWYQQALGQGPQFIFQYYEEEERQRGNFPDRFSGHQFPNYSSELNVNALLLGDSALYLCASSLTGGSDNEQFFGPGTRLTVL.

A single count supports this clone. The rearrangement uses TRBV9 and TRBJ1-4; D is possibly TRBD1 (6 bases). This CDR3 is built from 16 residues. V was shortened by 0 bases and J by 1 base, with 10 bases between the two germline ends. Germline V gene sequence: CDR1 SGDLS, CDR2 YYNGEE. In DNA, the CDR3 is TGTGCCAGCAGCGTAGGGACAGACATAACTAATGAAAAACTGTTTTTT. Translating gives CASSVGTDITNEKLFF.

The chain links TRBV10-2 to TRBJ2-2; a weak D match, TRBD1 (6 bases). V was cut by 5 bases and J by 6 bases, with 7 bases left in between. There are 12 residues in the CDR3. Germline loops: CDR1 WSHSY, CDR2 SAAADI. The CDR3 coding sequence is TGCGCCAGCAGTACAGGGCCCGGGGAGCTGTTTTTT. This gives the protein CASSTGPGELFF.

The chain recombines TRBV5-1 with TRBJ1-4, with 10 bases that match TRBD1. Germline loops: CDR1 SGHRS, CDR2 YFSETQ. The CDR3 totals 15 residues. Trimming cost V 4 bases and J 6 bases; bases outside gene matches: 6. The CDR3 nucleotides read TGCGCCAGCAGCGGGACCGGGACAGGGGATGAAAAACTGTTTTTT. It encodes CASSGTGTGDEKLFF. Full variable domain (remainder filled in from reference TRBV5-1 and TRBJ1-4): KAGVTQTPRYLIKTRGQQVTLSCSPISGHRSVSWYQQTPGQGLQFLFEYFSETQRNKGNFPGRFSGRQFSNSRSEMNVSTLELGDSALYLCASSGTGTGDEKLFFGSGTQLSVL.

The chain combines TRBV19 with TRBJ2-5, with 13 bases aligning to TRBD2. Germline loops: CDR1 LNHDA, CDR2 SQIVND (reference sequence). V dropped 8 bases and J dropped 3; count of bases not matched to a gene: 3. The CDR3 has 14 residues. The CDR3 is CASSGTSGEETQYF. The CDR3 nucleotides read TGTGCCAGTTCCGGGACTAGCGGGGAAGAGACCCAGTACTTC.

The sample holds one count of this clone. CDR3 nucleotide sequence: TGTGCCAGCAGTCCGCCTTCGGGGGGCTACAATGAGCAGTTCTTC. Translation gives CASSPPSGGYNEQFF. The chain uses TRBV28 and TRBJ2-1, with 7 bases fitting TRBD2. J lost 3 bases, V lost 5 bases, and 7 bases had no gene match. The CDR3 covers 15 residues. Germline V lookup: CDR1 MDHEN, CDR2 SYDVKM. Filled out from reference TRBV28 and TRBJ2-1, the complete variable domain reads DVKVTQSSRYLVKRTGEKVFLECVQDMDHENMFWYRQDPGLGLRLIYFSYDVKMKEKGDIPEGYSVSREKKERFSLILESASTNQTSMYLCASSPPSGGYNEQFFGPGTRLTVL.

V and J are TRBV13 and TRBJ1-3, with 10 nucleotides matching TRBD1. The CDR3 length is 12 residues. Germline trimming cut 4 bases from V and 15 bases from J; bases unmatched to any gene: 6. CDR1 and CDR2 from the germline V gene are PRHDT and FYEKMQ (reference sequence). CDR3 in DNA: TGTGCCAGCAGCTCCCAAGGGACAGGGGCATATTTT. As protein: CASSSQGTGAYF.

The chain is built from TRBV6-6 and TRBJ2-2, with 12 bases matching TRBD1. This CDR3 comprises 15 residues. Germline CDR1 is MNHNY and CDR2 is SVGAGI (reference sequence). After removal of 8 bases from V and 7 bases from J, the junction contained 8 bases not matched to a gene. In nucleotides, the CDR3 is TGTGCCAGCGGGTCGGGACAGGGGGCTGTCGGGGAGCTGTTTTTT. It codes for CASGSGQGAVGELFF.

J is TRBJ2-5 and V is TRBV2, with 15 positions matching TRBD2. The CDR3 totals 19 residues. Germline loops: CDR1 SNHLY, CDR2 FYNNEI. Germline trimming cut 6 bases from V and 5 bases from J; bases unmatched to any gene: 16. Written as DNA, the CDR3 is TGTGCCAGCAGCCTCGGGACTAGCGGGGGGAGGGCTTTCTGGGAGACCCAGTACTTC. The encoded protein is CASSLGTSGGRAFWETQYF.

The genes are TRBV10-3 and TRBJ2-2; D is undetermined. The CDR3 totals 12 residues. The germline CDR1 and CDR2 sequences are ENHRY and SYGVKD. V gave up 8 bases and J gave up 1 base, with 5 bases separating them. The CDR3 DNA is TGTGCCATCGGCGGGAACACCGGGGAGCTGTTTTTT. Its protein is CAIGGNTGELFF.

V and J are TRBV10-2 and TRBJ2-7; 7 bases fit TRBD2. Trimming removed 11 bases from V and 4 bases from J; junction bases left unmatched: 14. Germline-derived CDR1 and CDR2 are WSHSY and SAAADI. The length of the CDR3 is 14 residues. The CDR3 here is CAVREGQPGYEQYF. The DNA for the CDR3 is TGCGCCGTAAGGGAGGGCCAGCCTGGATACGAGCAGTACTTC.

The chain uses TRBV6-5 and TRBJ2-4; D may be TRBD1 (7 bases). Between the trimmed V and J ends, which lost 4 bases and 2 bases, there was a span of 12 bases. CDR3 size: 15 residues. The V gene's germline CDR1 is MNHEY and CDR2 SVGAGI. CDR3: CASSSGGMTKNIQYF. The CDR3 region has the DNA TGTGCCAGCAGTTCAGGGGGGATGACCAAAAACATTCAGTACTTC.

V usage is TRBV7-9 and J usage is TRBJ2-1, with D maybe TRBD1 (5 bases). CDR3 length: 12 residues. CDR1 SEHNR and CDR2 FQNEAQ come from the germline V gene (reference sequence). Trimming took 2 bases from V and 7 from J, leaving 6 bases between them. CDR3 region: CASSLSGNEQFF. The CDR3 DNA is TGTGCCAGCAGCTTATCAGGGAATGAGCAGTTCTTC.

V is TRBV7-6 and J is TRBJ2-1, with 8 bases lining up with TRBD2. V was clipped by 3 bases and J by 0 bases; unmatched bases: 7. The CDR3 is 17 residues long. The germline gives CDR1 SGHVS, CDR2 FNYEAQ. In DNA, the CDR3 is TGTGCCAGCAGCTTGGTCGGAGGGACTAGCTCCTACAATGAGCAGTTCTTC. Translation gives CASSLVGGTSSYNEQFF. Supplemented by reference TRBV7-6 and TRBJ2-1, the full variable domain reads GAGVSQSPRYKVTKRGQDVALRCDPISGHVSLYWYRQALGQGPEFLTYFNYEAQQDKSGLPNDRFSAERPEGSISTLTIQRTEQRDSAMYRCASSLVGGTSSYNEQFFGPGTRLTVL.

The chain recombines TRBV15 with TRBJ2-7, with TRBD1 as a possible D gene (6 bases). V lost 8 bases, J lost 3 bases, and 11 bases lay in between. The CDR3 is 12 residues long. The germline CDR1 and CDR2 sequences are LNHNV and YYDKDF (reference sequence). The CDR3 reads CATSDSRYEQYF. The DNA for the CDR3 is TGTGCCACCTCGGACAGTCGCTACGAGCAGTACTTC.

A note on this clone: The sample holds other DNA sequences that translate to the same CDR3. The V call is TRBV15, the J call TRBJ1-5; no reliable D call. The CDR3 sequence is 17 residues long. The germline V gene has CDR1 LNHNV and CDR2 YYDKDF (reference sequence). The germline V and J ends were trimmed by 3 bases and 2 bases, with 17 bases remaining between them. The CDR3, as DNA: TGTGCCACCAGCAGCATTTCGAGAGGGCGAGGCAATCAGCCCCAGCATTTT. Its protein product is CATSSISRGRGNQPQHF.

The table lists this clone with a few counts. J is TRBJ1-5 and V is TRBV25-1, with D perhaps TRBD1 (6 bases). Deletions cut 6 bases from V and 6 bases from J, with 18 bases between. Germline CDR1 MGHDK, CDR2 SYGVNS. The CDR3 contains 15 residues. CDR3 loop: CASSGGGQGRQPQHF. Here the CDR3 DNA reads TGTGCCAGCAGCGGGGGGGGCCAGGGTCGTCAGCCCCAGCATTTT.

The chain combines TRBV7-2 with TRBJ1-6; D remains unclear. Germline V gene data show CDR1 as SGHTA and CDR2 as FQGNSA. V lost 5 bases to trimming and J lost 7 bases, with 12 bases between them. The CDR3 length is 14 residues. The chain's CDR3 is CASSQGEGNSPLHF. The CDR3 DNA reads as TGTGCCAGCAGCCAAGGCGAGGGCAATTCACCCCTCCACTTT.

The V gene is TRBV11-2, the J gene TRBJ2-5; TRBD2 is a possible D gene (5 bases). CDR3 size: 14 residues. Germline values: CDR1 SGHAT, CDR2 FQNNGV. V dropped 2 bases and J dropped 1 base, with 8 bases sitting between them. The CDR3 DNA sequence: TGTGCCAGCAGCTTATACGGGATCCAAGAGACCCAGTACTTC. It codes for CASSLYGIQETQYF.

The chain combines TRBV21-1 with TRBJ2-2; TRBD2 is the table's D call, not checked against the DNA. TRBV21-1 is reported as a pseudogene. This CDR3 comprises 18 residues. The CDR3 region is CASSKPLAGPRGTGELFF. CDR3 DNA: TGTGCCAGCAGCAAACCCCTAGCGGGGCCTCGAGGCACCGGGGAGCTGTTTTTT.

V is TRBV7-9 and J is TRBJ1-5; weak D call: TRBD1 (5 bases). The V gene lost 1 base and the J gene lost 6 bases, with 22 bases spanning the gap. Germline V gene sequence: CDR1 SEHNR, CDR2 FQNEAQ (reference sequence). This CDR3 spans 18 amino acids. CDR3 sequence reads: CASSLVGQGQRVGQPQHF. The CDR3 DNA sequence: TGTGCCAGCAGCTTAGTCGGCCAGGGTCAGCGTGTAGGTCAGCCCCAGCATTTT.